These 8 T cell receptor beta chains share one sample of origin, sequenced in a study of cytomegalovirus exposure and HLA in healthy donors. A multiplex PCR was run with 60 Vbeta primers and 13 Jbeta primers. Sequenced by immunoSEQ multiplex PCR; TCRdb stores in-frame clones only, minus some. The top ten hold around 1.9% of the sample, which has approximately 180,000 clones, about 70% seen once. Sequencing was carried out using PBMCs. The receptors were gathered from a young woman in good health and CMV-seronegative.

The rearrangement joins TRBV11-2 to TRBJ2-1; no clear D. Trimming took off 0 bases at V and 9 bases at J, with 3 bases between the two ends. This CDR3 is 11 amino acids long. The V gene's germline CDR1 is SGHAT and CDR2 FQNNGV. This CDR3 reads CASSLDREQFF. As DNA, the CDR3 is TGTGCCAGCAGCTTAGACCGTGAGCAGTTCTTC. The full variable domain, rest sourced from reference TRBV11-2 and TRBJ2-1, is EAGVAQSPRYKIIEKRQSVAFWCNPISGHATLYWYQQILGQGPKLLIQFQNNGVVDDSQLPKDRFSAERLKGVDSTLKIQPAKLEDSAVYLCASSLDREQFFGPGTRLTVL.

The V call is TRBV7-9, the J call TRBJ1-3; D is undetermined. Germline V gene sequence: CDR1 SEHNR, CDR2 FQNEAQ (reference sequence). Trimming removed 4 bases at V and 4 bases at J, with 8 bases between. The CDR3 has 13 residues. CDR3 loop: CASSYISGNTIYF. Here the CDR3 DNA reads TGTGCCAGCAGCTACATCTCGGGAAACACCATATATTTT.

V is TRBV19 and J is TRBJ2-5; 8 nucleotides line up with TRBD1. V was clipped by 2 bases and J by 5 bases; unmatched bases: 7. CDR3 length: 15 amino acids. From germline, CDR1 is LNHDA and CDR2 SQIVND (reference sequence). The CDR3 sequence is CASSISRGLEETQYF. The CDR3 DNA follows: TGTGCCAGTAGTATATCCAGGGGGCTAGAGGAGACCCAGTACTTC.

The chain links TRBV7-9 to TRBJ1-1; TRBD1 matches 7 bases. Germline lookup yields CDR1 SEHNR and CDR2 FQNEAQ (reference sequence). The CDR3 loop spans 14 amino acids. Trimming took 1 base from V and 6 from J; bases not matched to a gene: 5. The CDR3, as DNA: TGTGCCAGCAGCTTAGTCCAGGGGGTCTCTGAAGCTTTCTTT. It translates to CASSLVQGVSEAFF.

The CDR3 protein is CASRASGSSYGYTF. For the CDR3, the DNA is TGTGCCAGCAGGGCCTCCGGGTCTTCCTATGGCTACACCTTC. This rearrangement joins TRBV6-1 to TRBJ1-2; D remains ambiguous. V lost 6 bases and J lost 4, with 15 bases in between. From germline, CDR1 is MNHNS and CDR2 SASEGT. CDR3 length: 14 residues.

The CDR3 nucleotides are TGTGCCAGCAGTTCCCACACGGACCGGGACAGGGGGAGCTATGGCTACACCTTC. This sequence encodes CASSSHTDRDRGSYGYTF. The chain employs TRBV27 and TRBJ1-2, with 11 bases lining up with TRBD1. CDR1 and CDR2 from the germline V gene are MNHEY and SMNVEV (reference sequence). The junction had 14 bases not matched to a gene; V was cut back by 4 bases and J by 4 bases. This CDR3 has 18 amino acids.

The chain recombines TRBV19 with TRBJ1-1; no clear D. Trimming removed 7 bases at V and 3 bases at J, with 9 bases between. Per germline, CDR1 LNHDA and CDR2 SQIVND (reference sequence). CDR3 length: 12 residues. CDR3 nucleotides: TGTGCCAGTACCTCGAGGTACACTGAAGCTTTCTTT. Its protein product is CASTSRYTEAFF.

The rearrangement uses TRBV7-9 and TRBJ1-4; D gene uncertain. Germline CDR1 reads SEHNR; CDR2 reads FQNEAQ (reference sequence). This CDR3 has 15 amino acids. V shed 5 bases and J shed 8 bases, with 18 bases lying between them. The CDR3 loop reads CASSATVMAGEKLFF. CDR3 coding DNA: TGTGCCAGCAGCGCAACGGTGATGGCGGGAGAAAAACTGTTTTTT.